These 26 T cell receptor beta chains were sequenced from one sample in a study of blood T cell repertoires in COVID-19. Assay used: immunoSEQ multiplex PCR; TCRdb lists only in-frame clones, some missing. The table lists fewer than 80,000 clones, about 92% of them singletons. Sequencing was carried out using peripheral blood. These receptors came from a woman at least 80 years old with active or convalescent COVID-19.

The chain employs TRBV28 and TRBJ2-7; 11 bases agree with TRBD1. This CDR3 spans 15 amino acids. The V and J ends lost 4 bases and 0 bases, in that order; junction bases with no gene match: 2. Germline V gene sequence: CDR1 MDHEN, CDR2 SYDVKM. The DNA of the CDR3 is TGTGCCAGCAGTTCCGGGACAGGGGGCTCCTACGAGCAGTACTTC. Translation gives CASSSGTGGSYEQYF.

J is TRBJ1-5 and V is TRBV7-3; D gene ambiguous. The CDR3 spans 16 residues. V lost 3 bases and J lost 5, with 17 bases in between. The V gene's germline CDR1 is SGHTA and CDR2 FQGTGA. The CDR3 spells CASSFFRLEAYQPQHF. The CDR3 DNA reads as TGTGCCAGCAGCTTTTTCCGGCTAGAGGCTTATCAGCCCCAGCATTTT.

The V call is TRBV7-2, the J call TRBJ2-1; D gene ambiguous. V gave up 5 bases and J gave up 2 bases, with 10 bases separating them. CDR3 length: 14 amino acids. The germline V gene has CDR1 SGHTA and CDR2 FQGNSA. DNA for the CDR3: TGTGCCAGCAGCCCTCTTCCAGCCTACAATGAGCAGTTCTTC. It encodes CASSPLPAYNEQFF.

The chain has TRBV23-1 and TRBJ1-6, with TRBD1 matching 10 bases. TRBV23-1 is given ORF status, its function remaining uncertain. V was clipped by 8 bases and J by 0 bases; unmatched bases: 7. The CDR3 totals 17 residues. The CDR3 loop is CASGEGDRGSYNSPLHF. CDR3 nucleotide sequence: TGCGCCAGCGGAGAAGGGGACAGGGGCTCCTATAATTCACCCCTCCACTTT.

The rearrangement links TRBV7-9 to TRBJ1-2; TRBD1 matches at 9 bases. The CDR3 loop spans 15 amino acids. Losses at the gene ends were 1 base for V and 4 bases for J; bases not matched to a gene: 4. CDR1 is SEHNR and CDR2 is FQNEAQ in the germline V gene (reference sequence). CDR3 sequence (DNA): TGTGCCAGCAGCTTAGGGGGACAGGGTATCTATGGCTACACCTTC. Translated: CASSLGGQGIYGYTF.

This sequence joins TRBV6-5 and TRBJ2-7; 7 bases agree with TRBD1. After removal of 6 bases from V and 5 bases from J, the junction contained 13 bases not matched to a gene. Germline V gene data show CDR1 as MNHEY and CDR2 as SVGAGI. This CDR3 spans 15 amino acids. DNA for the CDR3: TGTGCCAGCAGGACAGGGTTGAGGGCCGGGCACGAGCAGTACTTC. This sequence encodes CASRTGLRAGHEQYF.

This sequence joins TRBV25-1 and TRBJ1-2; D is unclear. CDR1 and CDR2 from the germline V gene are MGHDK and SYGVNS. The V end lost 0 bases, the J end lost 6 bases, and 11 bases lay between the germline ends. The CDR3 has 14 amino acids. Written as DNA, the CDR3 is TGTGCCAGCAGTGAATATGGCAAGAGGGATGGCTACACCTTC. It translates to CASSEYGKRDGYTF.

The V and J genes are TRBV10-3 and TRBJ1-5; weak D call: TRBD1 (5 bases). Germline-derived CDR1 and CDR2 are ENHRY and SYGVKD. V was trimmed by 8 bases and J by 7 bases, leaving 9 bases between them. The CDR3 consists of 11 residues. CDR3 sequence: CAIGADQPQHF. The CDR3 region has the DNA TGTGCCATCGGGGCGGACCAGCCCCAGCATTTT.

The chain combines TRBV6-5 with TRBJ1-1, with D possibly TRBD1 on 5 matching bases. Trimming took off 0 bases at V and 7 bases at J, with 12 bases between the two ends. The V gene's germline CDR1 is MNHEY and CDR2 SVGAGI. The CDR3 covers 14 residues. CDR3 region: CASSYSGGSNEAFF. CDR3 sequence (DNA): TGTGCCAGCAGTTACTCGGGGGGGTCGAATGAAGCTTTCTTT.

This clone appeared once. J is TRBJ1-3 and V is TRBV5-1, with D possibly being TRBD1 (6 bases). The V gene lost 1 base and the J gene lost 0 bases, with 23 bases spanning the gap. CDR3 size: 20 residues. Germline V gene lookup returns CDR1 SGHRS and CDR2 YFSETQ. CDR3 nucleotides: TGCGCCAGCAGCTTGAGGCTCAGGGGAAATCCCTCGAGCTCTGGAAACACCATATATTTT. It codes for CASSLRLRGNPSSSGNTIYF.

The CDR3, as DNA: TGCGCCAGCAGCCTGGGGACAGTTAACTCCTACGAGCAGTACTTC. Amino acid sequence: CASSLGTVNSYEQYF. The genes are TRBV5-1 and TRBJ2-7; 7 bases match TRBD1. V was pared by 4 bases and J by 0 bases, with 7 bases of the junction left unmatched. CDR1 and CDR2 (germline): SGHRS, YFSETQ. The CDR3 loop spans 15 amino acids.

The chain is built from TRBV2 and TRBJ2-1; TRBD2 might be the D (6 bases). This CDR3 has 10 residues. Germline V gives CDR1 SNHLY, CDR2 FYNNEI. The CDR3 coding sequence is TGTGCAGGACGGGGGAATGAGCAGTTCTTC. It specifies CAGRGNEQFF.

V is TRBV18 and J is TRBJ1-6; D remains unclear. In germline, CDR1 is KGHSH, CDR2 LQKENI. The length of the CDR3 is 16 residues. The V gene lost 2 bases and the J gene lost 4 bases, with 12 bases spanning the gap. CDR3 DNA: TGTGCCAGCTCACCATTCGAGACACCATATAATTCACCCCTCCACTTT. This codes for CASSPFETPYNSPLHF. Full variable domain (remainder filled in from reference TRBV18 and TRBJ1-6): NAGVMQNPRHLVRRRGQEARLRCSPMKGHSHVYWYRQLPEEGLKFMVYLQKENIIDESGMPKERFSAEFPKEGPSILRIQQVVRGDSAAYFCASSPFETPYNSPLHFGNGTRLTVT.

This clone was counted once. The chain joins TRBV5-4 to TRBJ1-2; D perhaps matches TRBD1 (6 bases). CDR1 and CDR2 from the germline V gene are SGHNT and YYREEE (reference sequence). Trimming took off 2 bases at V and 6 bases at J, with 14 bases between the two ends. This CDR3 contains 14 residues. The CDR3 spells CASSFRGSLNGYTF. The DNA of the CDR3 is TGTGCCAGCAGCTTCAGGGGCAGCCTGAATGGCTACACCTTC.

The rearrangement uses TRBV11-2 and TRBJ1-2, with 8 positions matching TRBD1. Trimming cost V 0 bases and J 5 bases; bases outside gene matches: 2. Germline loops: CDR1 SGHAT, CDR2 FQNNGV. The CDR3 consists of 14 residues. The CDR3 spells CASSLEDRVYGYTF. The DNA of the CDR3 is TGTGCCAGCAGCTTAGAGGACAGGGTGTATGGCTACACCTTC.

The chain has TRBV9 and TRBJ1-2, with TRBD1 matching over 10 bases. CDR3 length: 14 residues. Germline loops: CDR1 SGDLS, CDR2 YYNGEE. Trimming took 3 bases from V and 3 from J; bases not matched to a gene: 2. The CDR3 coding sequence is TGTGCCAGCAGCGCGACAGGGGGCGACTATGGCTACACCTTC. Protein product: CASSATGGDYGYTF.

The chain uses TRBV19 and TRBJ2-7; D uncertain. CDR3 length: 12 residues. Trimming stripped 5 bases from V and 3 bases from J, with 8 bases between. CDR1 and CDR2 (germline): LNHDA, SQIVND (reference sequence). CDR3 in amino acids: CASSGSRYEQYF. Here the CDR3 DNA reads TGTGCCAGTAGTGGTAGCCGCTACGAGCAGTACTTC.

The chain carries TRBV7-2 and TRBJ2-7, with no clear D. The CDR3 sequence is 12 residues long. V was shortened by 3 bases and J by 9 bases, with 12 bases between the two germline ends. Germline assignment: CDR1 SGHTA and CDR2 FQGNSA. CDR3 sequence reads: CASSLGLFGQYF. Here the CDR3 DNA reads TGTGCCAGCAGCTTGGGCTTATTCGGGCAGTACTTC.

The count of this clone is one. This chain links TRBV19 with TRBJ1-1; D not resolved. The CDR3 spans 14 residues. The V gene lost 7 bases and the J gene lost 1 base, with 13 bases spanning the gap. Germline V gives CDR1 LNHDA, CDR2 SQIVND (reference sequence). CDR3 region: CASILGATNTEAFF. Written as DNA, the CDR3 is TGTGCCAGTATCCTGGGAGCTACGAACACTGAAGCTTTCTTT.

This chain uses TRBV6-5 with TRBJ1-2; the D is unclear. Trimming pared 0 bases from V and 7 bases from J, leaving 6 bases between. The CDR3 sequence is 12 residues long. Per germline, CDR1 MNHEY and CDR2 SVGAGI. CDR3 sequence (DNA): TGTGCCAGCAGTTACTCTCCCGGTGGCTACACCTTC. Its protein product is CASSYSPGGYTF.

The J gene is TRBJ1-2, the V gene TRBV10-3; 7 nucleotides align to TRBD1. The CDR3 totals 15 residues. Looked up from germline, CDR1 is ENHRY and CDR2 is SYGVKD. V lost 5 bases to trimming and J lost 0 bases; unmatched junction nucleotides: 6. The CDR3 DNA is TGTGCCATCAGTCGGACAGGCCAAGCTAACTATGGCTACACCTTC. It yields the protein CAISRTGQANYGYTF.

V usage is TRBV5-5 and J usage is TRBJ2-2, with 8 positions matching TRBD1. Germline values: CDR1 SGHKS, CDR2 YYEKEE (reference sequence). V shed 2 bases, J shed 6 bases, and the junction held 6 bases outside the gene matches. The CDR3 length is 15 residues. The CDR3 reads CASSFTGGMAGELFF. The CDR3 coding sequence is TGTGCCAGCAGCTTTACAGGGGGGATGGCCGGGGAGCTGTTTTTT.

This chain uses TRBV6-5 with TRBJ2-7, with D possibly matching TRBD1 (6 bases). Germline CDR1 reads MNHEY; CDR2 reads SVGAGI. V lost 0 bases and J 1 base, leaving 10 bases between the germline ends. The CDR3 consists of 15 residues. CDR3 in amino acids: CASSYSFTGSYEQYF. DNA of the CDR3: TGTGCCAGCAGTTACTCCTTCACAGGGTCCTACGAGCAGTACTTC.

This chain connects TRBV27 to TRBJ2-3, with 11 nucleotides matching TRBD2. The germline gives CDR1 MNHEY, CDR2 SMNVEV (reference sequence). The CDR3 length is 20 residues. Germline trimming cut 6 bases from V and 5 bases from J; bases unmatched to any gene: 22. The CDR3 DNA reads as TGTGCCAGCAGCTCTCCGTCCGGGACTAGCGGATCCTCAGGGGGAGATACGCAGTATTTT. Translation: CASSSPSGTSGSSGGDTQYF.

The chain combines TRBV27 with TRBJ1-2, with 7 positions matching TRBD1. The junction had 12 bases not matched to a gene; V was cut back by 5 bases and J by 3 bases. CDR3 length: 16 residues. Germline CDR1 reads MNHEY; CDR2 reads SMNVEV (reference sequence). CDR3 loop: CASSHELGRGHYGYTF. CDR3 in DNA: TGTGCCAGCAGTCATGAATTAGGAAGGGGGCACTATGGCTACACCTTC.

The chain uses TRBV5-4 and TRBJ1-2; D is uncertain. Per the germline V gene, CDR1 is SGHNT and CDR2 is YYREEE (reference sequence). Deletions cut 3 bases from V and 3 bases from J, with 18 bases between. The length of the CDR3 is 16 residues. This chain's CDR3 is CASSSASGIGDYGYTF. For the CDR3, the DNA is TGTGCCAGCAGCTCCGCATCCGGGATCGGTGACTATGGCTACACCTTC.